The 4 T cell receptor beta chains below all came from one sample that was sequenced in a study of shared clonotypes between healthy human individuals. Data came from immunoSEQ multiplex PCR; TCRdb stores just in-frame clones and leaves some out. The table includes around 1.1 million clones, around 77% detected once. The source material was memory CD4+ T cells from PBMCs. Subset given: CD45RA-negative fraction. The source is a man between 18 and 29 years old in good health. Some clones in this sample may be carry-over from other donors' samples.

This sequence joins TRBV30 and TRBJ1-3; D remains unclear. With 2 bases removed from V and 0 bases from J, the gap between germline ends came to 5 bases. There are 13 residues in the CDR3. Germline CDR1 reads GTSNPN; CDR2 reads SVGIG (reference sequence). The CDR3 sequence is CAWSFLSGNTIYF. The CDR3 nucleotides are TGTGCCTGGAGTTTCCTCTCTGGAAACACCATATATTTT.

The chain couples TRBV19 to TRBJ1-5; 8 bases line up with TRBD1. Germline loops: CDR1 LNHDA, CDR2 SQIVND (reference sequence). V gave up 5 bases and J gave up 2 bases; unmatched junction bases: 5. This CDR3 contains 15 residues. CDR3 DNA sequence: TGTGCCAGTAGTCAGGGGGCGAGGGGCAATCAGCCCCAGCATTTT. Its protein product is CASSQGARGNQPQHF.

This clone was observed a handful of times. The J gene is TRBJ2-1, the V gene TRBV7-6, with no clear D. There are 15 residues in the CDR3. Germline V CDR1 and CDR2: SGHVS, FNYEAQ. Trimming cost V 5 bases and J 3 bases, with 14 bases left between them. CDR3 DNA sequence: TGTGCCAGCAGCCCTGGGAATCAAAACTACAATGAGCAGTTCTTC. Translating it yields CASSPGNQNYNEQFF.

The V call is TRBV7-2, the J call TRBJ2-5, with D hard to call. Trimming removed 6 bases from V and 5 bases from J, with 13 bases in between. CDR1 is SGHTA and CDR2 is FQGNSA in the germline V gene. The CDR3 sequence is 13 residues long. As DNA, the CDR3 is TGTGCCAGCAGTCAAAATTGGGTCGAGACCCAGTACTTC. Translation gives CASSQNWVETQYF.